This T cell receptor beta chain was profiled in a study of blood T cell repertoires in COVID-19. Overall study: Italy, Spain and the United States were the sources of the convalescent and acute COVID-19 samples. T cells, B-cell-depleted T cells, or PBMCs supplied cDNA or gDNA.

Per the authors' pipeline: Nucleated cell number was recorded as an estimate derived from reference gene primer amplification. This table comes from immunoSEQ multiplex PCR, and its TCRdb copy is limited to in-frame clones, with some not included. The V and J calls and clone size come from that table; D and trimming were worked out from the DNA. The sample holds about 39,000 clones; around 85% are singletons and the top ten take approximately 4.1%. This TCR was sampled from a man in his 60s with acute or convalescent COVID-19. Sequenced sample: peripheral blood.

CDR3 loop: CASNLGEWETQYF. CDR3 sequence (DNA): TGTGCCAGCAACCTAGGCGAATGGGAGACCCAGTACTTC. The gene calls are TRBV6-5 and TRBJ2-5; D gene uncertain. V was clipped by 7 bases and J by 5 bases, with 14 bases between them. The CDR3 covers 13 residues. Germline-derived CDR1 and CDR2 are MNHEY and SVGAGI.